Sequencing of this TCR beta chain was carried out in a study of vaccination effects on CD4 cells after COVID-19. Ahead of sequencing, the ViraFEST assay grew antigen-specific CD4+ T cells using viral peptide pools. Isolation of CD4+ T cells took place after around 10 days of culture. Each vaccine recipient was nucleocapsid antibody negative and had no prior SARS-CoV-2 infection. Clones were sequenced by immunoSEQ multiplex PCR, and TCRdb holds only the in-frame ones, with some missing. The data show 67,000 or so clones, with 65% to 85% seen just once and about 4.1% held by the top ten. Germline CDR1 LGHNT, CDR2 FRNRAP. The germline V and J ends were trimmed by 0 bases and 2 bases, with 17 bases remaining between them. The CDR3 is 18 residues long. Of note for this clone: Its target is unknown.

This rearrangement joins TRBV12-5 to TRBJ2-1; a possible D gene is TRBD2 (5 bases). The receptor's source is a human donor who received a COVID-19 vaccine. This specimen was CD4+ T cells from PBMCs cultured with HCoV-OC43 spike peptides, taken before COVID-19 vaccination. Subset indicated: HCoV-OC43 spike overlapping peptide pool stimulation. The CDR3 coding sequence is TGTGCTAGTGGTTTGGTATTCCTAGCCGATCCAACCTACAATGAGCAGTTCTTC. Protein sequence: CASGLVFLADPTYNEQFF.